This passage covers 14 T cell receptor beta chains from one sample sequenced in a study of T cells after yellow fever vaccination. One entry per CDR3 protein, called by TCRdb with MiXCR from the 5' RACE reads. Of over 250,000 distinct CDR3 sequences listed, roughly 4.3% are singletons. The specimen comprised PBMCs, sampled 5 days after the yellow fever booster vaccination. The receptors here all came from a man between 18 and 35 years old who received the YFV17D yellow fever vaccine.

The chain employs TRBV27 and TRBJ1-4; D is perhaps TRBD1 (6 bases). In germline, CDR1 is MNHEY, CDR2 SMNVEV (reference sequence). The CDR3 spans 14 residues. Trimming took 7 bases from V and 3 from J, leaving 12 bases between them. Here the CDR3 reads CASNSGAPNEKLFF. CDR3 bases: TGTGCCAGCAATTCGGGGGCGCCTAATGAAAAACTGTTTTTT.

This clonotype was detected many times. J is TRBJ1-2 and V is TRBV20-1; TRBD1 matches 8 bases. The germline V gene encodes CDR1 DFQATT and CDR2 SNEGSKA (reference sequence). V trimming: 2 bases; J trimming: 8 bases; junction bases outside the gene matches: 13. CDR3 length: 15 amino acids. This CDR3 reads CSARRWTGSFGGYTF. Written as DNA, the CDR3 is TGCAGTGCTAGACGGTGGACAGGGTCGTTCGGCGGCTACACCTTC.

As regards this clonotype: A junction end diverges from the germline sequence, so it may reflect a read error. The rearrangement uses TRBV28 and TRBJ1-5; D is unresolved. This CDR3 spans 13 amino acids. Germline V gene sequence: CDR1 MDHEN, CDR2 SYDVKM. CDR3 sequence reads: CASGPSVNLPQHF. In DNA form, the CDR3 reads TGTGCCAGCGGTCCAAGTGTCAATCTGCCCCAGCATTTT.

This clonotype occurred many times. The chain employs TRBV3-1 and TRBJ2-5, with 9 bases matching TRBD2. This CDR3 is built from 17 residues. Germline V CDR1 and CDR2: LGHDT, YNNKEL (reference sequence). After removal of 3 bases from V and 0 bases from J, the junction contained 8 bases not matched to a gene. The chain's CDR3 is CASSQTSGTKYQETQYF. The CDR3 DNA is TGTGCCAGCAGCCAGACTAGCGGCACAAAGTACCAAGAGACCCAGTACTTC.

The table lists this clonotype with a few counts. This rearrangement joins TRBV6-5 to TRBJ1-6; tentatively, D is TRBD1 (5 bases). Trimming left V 5 bases short and J 8 bases short, with 16 bases between. Germline V CDR1 and CDR2: MNHEY, SVGAGI. The CDR3 loop spans 15 amino acids. In nucleotides, the CDR3 is TGTGCCAGCAGTAGTCCTTCCGGGGGATATTCACCCCTCCACTTT. Its protein is CASSSPSGGYSPLHF.

This clonotype has just a few counts. The V gene is TRBV18, the J gene TRBJ1-6; D uncertain. V dropped 3 bases and J dropped 6 bases, with 6 bases sitting between them. Germline V gives CDR1 KGHSH, CDR2 LQKENI. CDR3 size: 13 residues. In DNA, the CDR3 is TGTGCCAGCTCACCGGCGAGTAATTCACCCCTCCACTTT. Amino acids: CASSPASNSPLHF. Using reference TRBV18 and TRBJ1-6 for the parts outside the CDR3, the full variable domain is NAGVMQNPRHLVRRRGQEARLRCSPMKGHSHVYWYRQLPEEGLKFMVYLQKENIIDESGMPKERFSAEFPKEGPSILRIQQVVRGDSAAYFCASSPASNSPLHFGNGTRLTVT.

The V gene is TRBV5-1, the J gene TRBJ1-2; 7 positions agree with TRBD1. The germline V gene encodes CDR1 SGHRS and CDR2 YFSETQ. J lost 3 bases, V lost 4 bases, and 9 bases had no gene match. The CDR3 runs 15 residues. In DNA form, the CDR3 reads TGCGCCAGCAGCACCACAGGGGAGGTTGACTATGGCTACACCTTC. Translating gives CASSTTGEVDYGYTF.

V and J are TRBV5-5 and TRBJ2-1; D is uncertain. Between the trimmed V and J ends, which lost 4 bases and 1 base, there was a span of 15 bases. CDR1 is SGHKS and CDR2 is YYEKEE in the germline V gene (reference sequence). There are 16 residues in the CDR3. In nucleotides, the CDR3 is TGTGCCAGCAGCGGGATTGGGTCAGGTTCCTACAATGAGCAGTTCTTC. Protein sequence: CASSGIGSGSYNEQFF.

This clonotype showed up many times. The J gene is TRBJ2-3, the V gene TRBV6-2 or TRBV6-3; D uncertain. Trimming took off 0 bases at V and 0 bases at J, with 7 bases between the two ends. The CDR3 spans 15 residues. Germline CDR1 MNHEY, CDR2 SVGEGT. This CDR3 reads CASSYSRGSTDTQYF. The DNA of the CDR3 is TGTGCCAGCAGTTACTCGCGCGGCAGCACAGATACGCAGTATTTT.

This CDR3 is CASSQDLQGEADTQYF. CDR3 bases: TGCGCCAGCAGCCAAGATTTACAGGGGGAAGCAGATACGCAGTATTTT. This sequence joins TRBV4-3 and TRBJ2-3; TRBD1 matches 8 bases. The CDR3 runs 16 residues. Germline V lookup: CDR1 LGHNA, CDR2 YSLEER. Trimming cost V 0 bases and J 4 bases; bases outside gene matches: 6.

This clonotype was detected many times. The chain uses TRBV4-2 and TRBJ2-1; D is perhaps TRBD2 (7 bases). The length of the CDR3 is 16 residues. Germline V gene sequence: CDR1 LGHNA, CDR2 YNFKEQ. Trimming left V 0 bases short and J 9 bases short, with 18 bases between. Here the CDR3 DNA reads TGTGCCAGCAGCCAAGAAGGTCCGGGGGGCTTTACTGAGCAGTTCTTC. Translated, it gives CASSQEGPGGFTEQFF.

This clonotype showed up many times. The chain recombines TRBV5-4 with TRBJ2-3; 7 nucleotides match TRBD1. Losses at the gene ends were 0 bases for V and 2 bases for J; bases not matched to a gene: 3. Germline V lookup: CDR1 SGHNT, CDR2 YYREEE (reference sequence). The CDR3 totals 15 residues. As DNA, the CDR3 is TGTGCCAGCAGCTTGGACAGGGGCCTCACAGATACGCAGTATTTT. Its translation: CASSLDRGLTDTQYF.

This clonotype was seen more than once but under ten times. A much more abundant neighbour one base away suggests this may be a read error. V gene TRBV7-2 combines with J gene TRBJ1-2; D gene ambiguous. This CDR3 contains 13 residues. Trimming stripped 0 bases from V and 2 bases from J, with 4 bases between. Germline V gene sequence: CDR1 SGHTA, CDR2 FQGNSA. CDR3 loop: CASSLAPNYGYTF. CDR3 in DNA: TGTGCCAGCAGCTTAGCACCGAACTATGGCTACACCTTC.

This clonotype was observed a few times. The chain employs TRBV18 and TRBJ2-6; D gene ambiguous. Germline V lookup: CDR1 KGHSH, CDR2 LQKENI. There are 15 residues in the CDR3. V lost 1 base to trimming and J lost 0 bases, with 4 bases between them. Written as DNA, the CDR3 is TGTGCCAGCTCACCACTGGTCTCTGGGGCCAACGTCCTGACTTTC. Amino acid sequence: CASSPLVSGANVLTF.